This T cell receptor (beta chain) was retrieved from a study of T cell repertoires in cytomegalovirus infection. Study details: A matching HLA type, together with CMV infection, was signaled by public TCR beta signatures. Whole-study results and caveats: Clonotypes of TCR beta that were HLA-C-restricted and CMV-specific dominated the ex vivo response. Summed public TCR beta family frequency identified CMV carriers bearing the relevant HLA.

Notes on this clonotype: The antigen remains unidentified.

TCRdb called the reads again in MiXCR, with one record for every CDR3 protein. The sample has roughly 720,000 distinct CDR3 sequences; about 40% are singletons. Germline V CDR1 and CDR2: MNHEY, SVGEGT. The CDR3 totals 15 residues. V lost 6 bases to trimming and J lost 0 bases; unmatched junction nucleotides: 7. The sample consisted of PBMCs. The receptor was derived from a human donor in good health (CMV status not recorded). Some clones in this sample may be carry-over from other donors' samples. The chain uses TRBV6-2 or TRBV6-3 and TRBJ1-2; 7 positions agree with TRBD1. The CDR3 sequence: CASSRLTGTNYGYTF. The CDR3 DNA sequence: TGTGCCAGCAGCCGTCTGACAGGGACTAACTATGGCTACACCTTC.